This TCR beta chain was obtained from a study of shared clonotypes between healthy human individuals. Study-wide findings and caveats: An effect of sequencing depth on clonotype sharing among donors was expected. Larger estimated richness was generally recorded for naive subsets relative to memory subsets.

Deletions cut 3 bases from V and 0 bases from J, with 18 bases between. Germline CDR1 SGHTA, CDR2 FQGNSA. CDR3 length equals 17 residues. Execution of the assay was at deep level. This table comes from immunoSEQ multiplex PCR, and its TCRdb copy is limited to in-frame clones, with some not included. Altogether roughly 660,000 clones are present, around 90% being singletons, with the ten largest covering roughly 36%. This clone was picked up one time. Its antigen remains unknown. Sequencing was done on a sample of memory CD8+ T cells from PBMCs. Subset reported: CD45RO+ cells pooled with CCR7-negative TemRA cells. This TCR was sampled from a man between 18 and 35 years old in good health. Some clones in this sample may be carry-over from other donors' samples. The gene calls are TRBV7-2 and TRBJ2-7; the D gene is possibly TRBD2 (7 bases). CDR3 amino acids: CASSLYATGGISYEQYF. For the CDR3, the DNA is TGTGCCAGCAGCTTGTACGCCACGGGGGGCATCTCCTACGAGCAGTACTTC.